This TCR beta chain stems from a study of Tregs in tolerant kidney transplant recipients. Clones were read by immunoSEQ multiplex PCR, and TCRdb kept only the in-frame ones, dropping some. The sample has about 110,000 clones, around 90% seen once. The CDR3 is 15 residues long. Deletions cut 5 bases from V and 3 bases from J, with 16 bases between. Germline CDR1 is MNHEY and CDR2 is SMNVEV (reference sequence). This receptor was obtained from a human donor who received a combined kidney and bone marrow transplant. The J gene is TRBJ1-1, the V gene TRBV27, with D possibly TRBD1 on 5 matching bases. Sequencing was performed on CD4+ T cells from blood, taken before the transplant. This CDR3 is CASSPLRGRDTEAFF. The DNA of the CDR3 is TGTGCCAGCAGTCCGCTCCGGGGGAGGGACACTGAAGCTTTCTTT.